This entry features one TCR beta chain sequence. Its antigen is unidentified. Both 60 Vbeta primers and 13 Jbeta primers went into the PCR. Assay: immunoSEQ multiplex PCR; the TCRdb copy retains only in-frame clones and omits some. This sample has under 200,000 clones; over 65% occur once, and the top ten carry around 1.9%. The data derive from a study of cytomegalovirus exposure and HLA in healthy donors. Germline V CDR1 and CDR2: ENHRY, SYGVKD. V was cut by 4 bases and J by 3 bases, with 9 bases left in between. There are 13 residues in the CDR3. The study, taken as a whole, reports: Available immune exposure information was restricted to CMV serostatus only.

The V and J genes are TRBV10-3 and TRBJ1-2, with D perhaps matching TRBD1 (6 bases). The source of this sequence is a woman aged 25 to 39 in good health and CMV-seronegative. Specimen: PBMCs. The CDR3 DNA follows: TGTGCCATCAGTGTACAGGGAGACTATGGCTACACCTTC. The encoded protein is CAISVQGDYGYTF.